This T cell receptor beta chain was obtained from a study of early T cells in non-severe SARS-CoV-2 infection. The overall study: Alpha and beta chains were unpaired, from unsorted whole-blood bulk RNA.

TCRdb reprocessed the 5' RACE reads via MiXCR and lists one record per CDR3 protein. The sample has some 60,000 distinct CDR3 sequences, more than 9% seen once. The CDR3 length is 15 residues. In germline, CDR1 is SGHNT, CDR2 YYREEE (reference sequence). V shed 4 bases and J 3 bases; nucleotides not matched to a gene: 8. The study, taken as a whole, reports: In VDJdb matching, anti-spike CD8 responses were favored while private and CD4 specificities went missing.

In regard to this clonotype: Its antigen is currently unknown.

The sequence was obtained from an adult who was a healthcare worker with PCR-confirmed SARS-CoV-2 infection or an uninfected control (not recorded which). The chain is built from TRBV5-4 and TRBJ2-3; 7 nucleotides align to TRBD1. The sample was whole blood. The CDR3 is CASSTGQTRTDTQYF. The CDR3 region has the DNA TGTGCCAGCAGCACGGGACAGACGAGGACAGATACGCAGTATTTT.